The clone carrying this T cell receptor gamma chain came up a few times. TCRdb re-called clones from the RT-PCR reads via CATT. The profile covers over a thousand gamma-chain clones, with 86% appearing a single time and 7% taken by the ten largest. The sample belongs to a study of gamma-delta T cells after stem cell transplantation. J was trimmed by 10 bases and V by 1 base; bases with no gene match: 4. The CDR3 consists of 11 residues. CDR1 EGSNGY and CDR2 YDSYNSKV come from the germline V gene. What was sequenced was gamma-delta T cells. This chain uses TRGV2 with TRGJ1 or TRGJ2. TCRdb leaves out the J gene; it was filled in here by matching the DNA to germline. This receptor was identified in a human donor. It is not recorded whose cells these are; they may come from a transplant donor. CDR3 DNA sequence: TGTGCCACCTGGGACGGCCAGAAGAAACTCTTT. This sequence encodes CATWDGQKKLF.